This TCR beta chain was found in a study of regulatory T cells in long-lasting Graves disease. The study's findings and limits: Study was limited to peripheral blood, excluding thyroid tissue. Persistent patients shared more public clonotypes (about 2,700) than newly diagnosed patients (around 1,000).

This clonotype was found many times. Its antigen is still unknown. Time point indicated: persistent/refractory GD, antithyroid drugs over 5 years with positive TRAb. Construction of the TCR library relied on RNA isolated from PBMCs. From each patient, about 8.5 milliliters of peripheral blood was drawn and collected into an EDTA anticoagulant tube. CDR3-region Arm-PCR and iRepertoire HTBI primers produced the TCR beta libraries. MiXCR was run by TCRdb on the multiplex PCR reads, yielding one entry per CDR3 protein. The table lists 300,000 to 400,000 distinct CDR3 sequences, about 20% of them singletons. The TCR sequence derives from a female donor with Graves disease. The sample in question was peripheral blood mononuclear cells (PBMCs), obtained when the disease was refractory, from a patient treated with antithyroid drugs.

CDR3: CSAITGETKNIQYF. The CDR3 DNA follows: TGCAGTGCTATTACAGGGGAGACCAAAAACATTCAGTACTTC. J is TRBJ2-4 and V is TRBV20-1; TRBD1 matches at 7 bases. The CDR3 loop spans 14 amino acids. Germline V gene data show CDR1 as DFQATT and CDR2 as SNEGSKA (reference sequence). V shed 4 bases, J shed 2 bases, and the junction held 5 bases outside the gene matches.